In its sample, the clone carrying this T cell receptor (beta chain) was seen many times. Selection for sequencing was limited to patients who had shown CD8+CD57+ cell expansion by flow cytometry. Severe acquired aplastic anemia was present in all patients. Blood came from patients not yet given any therapy. This specimen comes from a study of CD8+CD57+ T cells in acquired aplastic anemia. For the study at large: Sorted CD4+ and CD8+ cell DNA averaged around 3.5 ug.

V lost 5 bases and J lost 1, with 16 bases in between. The CDR3 length is 16 residues. Germline V gene data show CDR1 as SGHTA and CDR2 as FQGTGA. Investigators profiled TCR beta VDJ and CDR3 from genomic DNA template. TCRdb re-analysed the reads in MiXCR, keeping a single row per CDR3 protein. The sample holds hundreds of thousands of distinct CDR3 sequences, roughly 53% seen once. V gene TRBV7-3 combines with J gene TRBJ2-3; possibly TRBD2 for D (6 bases). This sequence originates from a human donor with aplastic anemia. Material: sorted CD4+, CD8+, or CD8+CD57+ T cells (not recorded which) from PBMCs. This CDR3 is CASSPTPGVGTDTQYF. CDR3 bases: TGTGCCAGCAGCCCAACCCCGGGGGTCGGCACAGATACGCAGTATTTT.